These 7 T cell receptor beta chains originate from one sample sequenced in a study of cytomegalovirus exposure and HLA in healthy donors. The PCR ran on 60 Vbeta and 13 Jbeta primers. Some clones are missing from TCRdb's copy, which holds only in-frame ones; the method was immunoSEQ multiplex PCR. The table shows 80,000 to 100,000 clones, with approximately 77% occurring only once. The specimen sequenced was PBMCs. The receptors stem from a human donor in good health.

The chain joins TRBV14 to TRBJ1-2; possibly TRBD1 for D (6 bases). The CDR3 runs to 15 residues. V dropped 0 bases and J dropped 3 bases, with 11 bases sitting between them. Germline values: CDR1 SGHDN, CDR2 FVKESK. The CDR3 sequence: CASSQETGWDYGYTF. The CDR3 DNA is TGTGCCAGCAGCCAAGAAACAGGGTGGGACTATGGCTACACCTTC.

The chain uses TRBV6-6 and TRBJ2-1, with 14 bases lining up with TRBD2. The J segment lost 6 bases and the V segment lost 2 bases, leaving 3 bases of the junction unmatched. This CDR3 comprises 16 residues. In germline, CDR1 is MNHNY, CDR2 SVGAGI (reference sequence). DNA of the CDR3: TGTGCCAGCAGTTACCCGGGACTAGCGGGAGCCAATGAGCAGTTCTTC. It yields the protein CASSYPGLAGANEQFF.

The chain couples TRBV19 to TRBJ2-2; D not resolved. Trimming removed 5 bases at V and 3 bases at J, with 7 bases between. Germline V lookup: CDR1 LNHDA, CDR2 SQIVND (reference sequence). The CDR3 is 13 amino acids. CDR3 loop: CASSFLDTGELFF. CDR3 nucleotide sequence: TGTGCCAGTAGTTTCCTTGACACCGGGGAGCTGTTTTTT.

The rearrangement uses TRBV7-2 and TRBJ1-2; 7 nucleotides line up with TRBD1. The CDR3 has 14 amino acids. V lost 5 bases, J lost 3 bases, and 6 bases stayed unmatched. Germline loops: CDR1 SGHTA, CDR2 FQGNSA. The CDR3 DNA sequence: TGTGCCAGCAGCCTCGACAGGGTTGACTATGGCTACACCTTC. This codes for CASSLDRVDYGYTF.

V and J are TRBV2 and TRBJ2-4; D remains ambiguous. The germline V and J ends were trimmed by 1 base and 6 bases, with 16 bases remaining between them. CDR3 size: 16 residues. Germline lookup yields CDR1 SNHLY and CDR2 FYNNEI. CDR3 in DNA: TGTGCCAGCAGTGAAGGGGCAGGTATCATTCTAAACATTCAGTACTTC. Its protein product is CASSEGAGIILNIQYF.

The rearrangement uses TRBV4-3 and TRBJ2-1, with TRBD2 as a possible D gene (5 bases). The V gene lost 0 bases and the J gene lost 3 bases, with 12 bases spanning the gap. Germline V gene sequence: CDR1 LGHNA, CDR2 YSLEER. The CDR3 sequence is 16 residues long. The chain's CDR3 is CASSQDLASRYNEQFF. The CDR3 coding sequence is TGCGCCAGCAGCCAAGATCTGGCTAGCCGCTACAATGAGCAGTTCTTC.

This chain connects TRBV9 to TRBJ1-3; D is uncertain. V lost 7 bases and J lost 1, with 15 bases in between. This CDR3 is built from 15 residues. Germline V gene sequence: CDR1 SGDLS, CDR2 YYNGEE. This CDR3 is CASEPPGSSGNTIYF. CDR3 bases: TGTGCCAGCGAACCCCCAGGCTCGTCTGGAAACACCATATATTTT.